This entry describes one T cell receptor (beta chain). V was pared by 1 base and J by 0 bases, with 10 bases between. The CDR3 spans 16 residues. The V gene's germline CDR1 is SGHTA and CDR2 FQGNSA. As processed by the authors: Amplifying reference gene primers gave estimates of nucleated cell counts. Produced via immunoSEQ multiplex PCR; TCRdb's table is partial and in-frame only. V and J calls plus clone size are reproduced from that table; the DNA served to infer D and trimming. The sample yields roughly 140,000 clones, 65% to 90% seen once. These data come from a study of blood T cell repertoires in COVID-19. At the level of the study: The United States, Italy and Spain supplied acute and convalescent COVID-19 samples. T cells, B-cell-depleted T cells, or PBMCs provided the cDNA or gDNA that served as material.

This receptor was taken from a man in his 70s with acute or convalescent COVID-19. The chain has TRBV7-2 and TRBJ1-5; possibly TRBD1 for D (5 bases). Specimen: peripheral blood. The DNA of the CDR3 is TGTGCCAGCAGCTTAGACACAGGAAATAGCAATCAGCCCCAGCATTTT. It is translated as CASSLDTGNSNQPQHF.